The clone carrying this T cell receptor (beta chain) has only a few counts. Antigen unknown. The data originate from a study of T-cell reconstitution after alpha-beta-depleted transplantation in children. The CDR3 is 17 amino acids. V was pared by 3 bases and J by 0 bases, with 13 bases between. In germline, CDR1 is SGHRS, CDR2 YFSETQ. A TCRbeta library incorporating unique molecular identifiers was prepared. TCRdb processed the PCR reads anew with MiXCR; each CDR3 protein has one entry. The sample yields about 980,000 distinct CDR3 sequences, 25% to 30% seen once. Study results and limitations: Counts and diversity of T cells one year after transplant came mostly from newly produced T cells.

The rearrangement links TRBV5-1 to TRBJ2-6, with D possibly being TRBD1 (7 bases). Sample: PBMCs, mostly from graft donor cells, taken 360 days after TCRalphabeta/CD19-depleted stem cell transplant. The sequence came from a boy under three years old who had a stem cell transplant for SCID, so the T cells may come from the graft donor. CDR3 protein: CASSWGDSLSGANVLTF. The CDR3 nucleotides are TGCGCCAGCAGCTGGGGGGACAGCCTCTCTGGGGCCAACGTCCTGACTTTC.